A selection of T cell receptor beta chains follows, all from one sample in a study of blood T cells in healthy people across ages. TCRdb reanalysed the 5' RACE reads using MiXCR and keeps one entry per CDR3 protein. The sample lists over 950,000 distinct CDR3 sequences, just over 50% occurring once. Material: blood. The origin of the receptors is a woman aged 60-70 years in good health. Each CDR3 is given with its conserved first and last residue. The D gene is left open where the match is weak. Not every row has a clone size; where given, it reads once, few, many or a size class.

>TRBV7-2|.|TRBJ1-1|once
TGTGCCAGCAGCTTAGGGGGACCAGGGACGCCCACTGAAGCTTTCTTT
CASSLGGPGTPTEAFF
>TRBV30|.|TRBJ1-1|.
TGTGCCGGAAAAACGCAGGGTGAGAACACTGAAGCTTTCTTT
CAGKTQGENTEAFF
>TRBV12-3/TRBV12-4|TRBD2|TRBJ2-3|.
TGTGCCAGCACCAAGGGACTAGCGGGAGATGGGGATACGCAGTATTTT
CASTKGLAGDGDTQYF
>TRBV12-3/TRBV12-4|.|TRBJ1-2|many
TGTGCCAGCAGGGAGGACAGCTATGGCTACACCTTC
CASREDSYGYTF
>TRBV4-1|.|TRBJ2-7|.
TGCGCCAGCAGCCAAGTGACGGGAGTAGTCTACGAGCAGTACTTC
CASSQVTGVVYEQYF
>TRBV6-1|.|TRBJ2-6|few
TGTGCCAGCAGTGAAACCGGGATCAACGTCCTGACTTTC
CASSETGINVLTF
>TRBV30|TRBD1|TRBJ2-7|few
TGTGCCTGGAGTACGGGACAGGAGCACGAGCAGTACTTC
CAWSTGQEHEQYF
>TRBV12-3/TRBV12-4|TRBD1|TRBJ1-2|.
TGTGCCAGCAGTCATACAGGGGGCTTATATGGCTACACCTTC
CASSHTGGLYGYTF
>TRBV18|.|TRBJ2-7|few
TGTGCCAGCTCACCGGCCGACCGACAGGTTGAGCAGTACTTC
CASSPADRQVEQYF
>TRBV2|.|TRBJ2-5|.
TGTGCCAGCAAGTCAACACTCCTCCAAGAGACCCAGTACTTC
CASKSTLLQETQYF
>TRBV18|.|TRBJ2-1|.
TGTGCCAGCTCGGCTACGTCCCTATCCTACAATGAGCAGTTCTTC
CASSATSLSYNEQFF
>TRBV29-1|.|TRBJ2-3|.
TGCAGCGTTGACGTTACAGATACGCAGTATTTT
CSVDVTDTQYF
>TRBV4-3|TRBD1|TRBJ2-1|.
TGCGCCAGCAGCCAGATCGGGACAGGGTCCAATGAGCAGTTCTTC
CASSQIGTGSNEQFF
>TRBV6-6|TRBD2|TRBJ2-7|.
TGTGCCAGCGACCCTAGCGGACTCTCCTACAATGAGCAGTACTTC
CASDPSGLSYNEQYF
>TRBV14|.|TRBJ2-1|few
TGTGCCAGCAGCAACAAAGATGAGCAGTTCTTC
CASSNKDEQFF
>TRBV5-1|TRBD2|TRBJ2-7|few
TGCGCCAGCAGCTTGGCCGGTCTAGCGGGAAGATGGTACGAGCAGTACTTC
CASSLAGLAGRWYEQYF
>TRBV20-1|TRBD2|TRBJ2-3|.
TGCAGTGCTAGTGAAGCGGGAATTGGGCCAGATACGCAGTATTTT
CSASEAGIGPDTQYF
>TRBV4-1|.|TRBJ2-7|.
TGCGCCAGCAGCCAAGAGCTTGCGCGGACAAGCTCCTACAATGAGCAGTACTTC
CASSQELARTSSYNEQYF
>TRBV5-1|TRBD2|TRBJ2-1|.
TGCGCCAGCAGCTTGGCGACTAGCGGGAGTGCTGAGCAGTTCTTC
CASSLATSGSAEQFF
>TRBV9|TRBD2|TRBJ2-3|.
TGTGCCAGCGGCGTAGGGACTAGCGGGAACACAGATACGCAGTATTTT
CASGVGTSGNTDTQYF
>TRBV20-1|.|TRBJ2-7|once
TGCAGTGCAGGGACCGGTAGGGGGTGGAACGAGCAGTACTTC
CSAGTGRGWNEQYF
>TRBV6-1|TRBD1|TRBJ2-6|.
TGTGCCAGCAGTCTTCGGACAGGTGATGCCGGGGCCAACGTCCTGACTTTC
CASSLRTGDAGANVLTF
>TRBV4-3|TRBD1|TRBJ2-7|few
TGCGCCAGCAGCACGTCCAGGGGGAAATACGAGCAGTACTTC
CASSTSRGKYEQYF